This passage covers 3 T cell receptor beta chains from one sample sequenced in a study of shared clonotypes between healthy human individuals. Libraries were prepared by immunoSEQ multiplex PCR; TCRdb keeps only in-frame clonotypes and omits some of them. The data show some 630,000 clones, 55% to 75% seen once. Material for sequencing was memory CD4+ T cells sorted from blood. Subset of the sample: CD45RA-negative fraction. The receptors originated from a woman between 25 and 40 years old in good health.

The CDR3 DNA is TGTGCTAGTGGTTTGGTACTCGGGGGGGGTGAGGAGACCCAGTACTTC. It encodes CASGLVLGGGEETQYF. The chain couples TRBV12-5 to TRBJ2-5, with 8 bases fitting TRBD2. Losses at the gene ends were 0 bases for V and 5 bases for J; bases not matched to a gene: 8. The germline V gene has CDR1 LGHNT and CDR2 FRNRAP. This CDR3 has 16 amino acids. Combining the CDR3 with reference TRBV12-5 and TRBJ2-5 gives the whole variable domain DARVTQTPRHKVTEMGQEVTMRCQPILGHNTVFWYRQTMMQGLELLAYFRNRAPLDDSGMPKDRFSAEMPDATLATLKIQPSEPRDSAVYFCASGLVLGGGEETQYFGPGTRLLVL.

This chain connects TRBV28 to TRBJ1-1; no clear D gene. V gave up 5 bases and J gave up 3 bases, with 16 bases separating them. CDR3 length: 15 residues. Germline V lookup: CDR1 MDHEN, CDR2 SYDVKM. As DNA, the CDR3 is TGTGCCAGCAGTCCCCCTCCCCGTGGGGACACTGAAGCTTTCTTT. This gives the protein CASSPPPRGDTEAFF. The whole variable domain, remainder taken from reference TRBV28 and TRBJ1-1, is DVKVTQSSRYLVKRTGEKVFLECVQDMDHENMFWYRQDPGLGLRLIYFSYDVKMKEKGDIPEGYSVSREKKERFSLILESASTNQTSMYLCASSPPPRGDTEAFFGQGTRLTVV.

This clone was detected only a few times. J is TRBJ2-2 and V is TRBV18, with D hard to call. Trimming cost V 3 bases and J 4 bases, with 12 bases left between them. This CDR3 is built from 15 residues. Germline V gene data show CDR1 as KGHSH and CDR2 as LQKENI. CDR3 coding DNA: TGTGCCAGCTCACCCATGGACCGTAGCACCGGGGAGCTGTTTTTT. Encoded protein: CASSPMDRSTGELFF.